These T cell receptor beta chains were read from a single sample in a study of blood T cells in healthy people across ages. TCRdb independently ran MiXCR on the 5' RACE reads; one entry per CDR3 protein. In the table there are 580,000 or so distinct CDR3 sequences, under 55% of which are singletons. What was sequenced was blood. These receptors all stem from an elderly man in good health. The CDR3 runs from the conserved cysteine through the conserved F or W. Fields, in order: D gene, V gene, clone size, J gene, CDR3 protein, CDR3 DNA. The D gene is left open where the match is weak. Clone size is shown for a subset of rows, as once, few, many or a class of expanded clone.

d_gene: TRBD1; v_gene: TRBV7-2; abundance: -; j_gene: TRBJ2-7; CDR3aa: CASSLSFGQGFDEQYF; CDR3nt: TGTGCCAGCAGCCTTAGTTTCGGACAGGGCTTCGACGAGCAGTACTTC
d_gene: -; v_gene: TRBV29-1; abundance: -; j_gene: TRBJ2-1; CDR3aa: CSVDPSDGYNEQFF; CDR3nt: TGCAGCGTTGACCCCTCGGACGGCTACAATGAGCAGTTCTTC
d_gene: TRBD1; v_gene: TRBV5-5; abundance: few; j_gene: TRBJ1-2; CDR3aa: CASSLTGGFDGYTF; CDR3nt: TGTGCCAGCAGCTTGACAGGGGGCTTCGATGGCTACACCTTC
d_gene: -; v_gene: TRBV7-6; abundance: -; j_gene: TRBJ2-5; CDR3aa: CASSLDVTQYF; CDR3nt: TGTGCCAGCAGCTTAGATGTGACCCAGTACTTC
d_gene: -; v_gene: TRBV5-1; abundance: -; j_gene: TRBJ2-3; CDR3aa: CASSLWQAGTDTQYF; CDR3nt: TGCGCCAGCAGCTTGTGGCAGGCTGGTACAGATACGCAGTATTTT
d_gene: -; v_gene: TRBV24-1; abundance: once; j_gene: TRBJ2-7; CDR3aa: CATTNQGYNEQYF; CDR3nt: TGTGCCACGACTAATCAGGGTTACAATGAGCAGTACTTC
d_gene: -; v_gene: TRBV29-1; abundance: -; j_gene: TRBJ2-7; CDR3aa: CSVGKDYEQYF; CDR3nt: TGCAGCGTTGGTAAGGACTACGAGCAGTACTTC
d_gene: TRBD2; v_gene: TRBV15; abundance: -; j_gene: TRBJ2-5; CDR3aa: CATSRDSGGSGPQETQYF; CDR3nt: TGTGCCACCAGCAGAGATTCGGGGGGAAGTGGACCTCAAGAGACCCAGTACTTC
d_gene: -; v_gene: TRBV4-1; abundance: -; j_gene: TRBJ2-7; CDR3aa: CASSQTVQGEQYF; CDR3nt: TGCGCCAGCAGCCAGACAGTCCAAGGGGAGCAGTACTTC
d_gene: -; v_gene: TRBV6-2/TRBV6-3; abundance: -; j_gene: TRBJ2-7; CDR3aa: CASSYRGARSYEQYF; CDR3nt: TGTGCCAGCAGTTACAGGGGCGCGAGGTCCTACGAGCAGTACTTC
d_gene: TRBD1; v_gene: TRBV6-5; abundance: -; j_gene: TRBJ1-2; CDR3aa: CASSPTEDRVYGYTF; CDR3nt: TGTGCCAGCAGCCCGACTGAGGACAGGGTCTATGGCTACACCTTC
d_gene: -; v_gene: TRBV19; abundance: -; j_gene: TRBJ2-1; CDR3aa: CAGSLPALGDRFF; CDR3nt: TGTGCCGGTAGTCTCCCAGCCCTCGGAGACCGGTTCTTC
d_gene: -; v_gene: TRBV4-1; abundance: -; j_gene: TRBJ2-5; CDR3aa: CASSPRLRLYQETQYF; CDR3nt: TGCGCCAGCAGCCCCAGGCTTAGACTTTACCAAGAGACCCAGTACTTC
d_gene: -; v_gene: TRBV6-2/TRBV6-3; abundance: -; j_gene: TRBJ2-3; CDR3aa: CATRETSTDTQYF; CDR3nt: TGTGCCACCCGTGAAACTAGCACAGATACGCAGTATTTT
d_gene: -; v_gene: TRBV3-1; abundance: once; j_gene: TRBJ1-2; CDR3aa: CASSPVAGRGRIYGYTF; CDR3nt: TGTGCCAGCAGCCCTGTTGCAGGGAGGGGACGGATATATGGCTACACCTTC
d_gene: TRBD2; v_gene: TRBV29-1; abundance: -; j_gene: TRBJ2-1; CDR3aa: CSGGTSGGNEQFF; CDR3nt: TGCAGCGGAGGGACTAGCGGCGGCAATGAGCAGTTCTTC
d_gene: -; v_gene: TRBV5-1; abundance: -; j_gene: TRBJ2-5; CDR3aa: CASSPLEGLETQYF; CDR3nt: TGCGCCAGCAGCCCCTTGGAGGGTCTGGAGACCCAGTACTTC
d_gene: -; v_gene: TRBV11-2; abundance: many; j_gene: TRBJ1-1; CDR3aa: CASSLVFQINTEAFF; CDR3nt: TGTGCCAGCAGCTTAGTCTTTCAAATAAACACTGAAGCTTTCTTT
d_gene: -; v_gene: TRBV29-1; abundance: -; j_gene: TRBJ1-1; CDR3aa: CSVARASGNTEAFF; CDR3nt: TGCAGCGTCGCCAGGGCCTCAGGGAACACTGAAGCTTTCTTT
d_gene: -; v_gene: TRBV7-9; abundance: -; j_gene: TRBJ2-3; CDR3aa: CASSSGDKSTDTQYF; CDR3nt: TGTGCCAGCAGCTCTGGGGACAAGAGCACAGATACGCAGTATTTT
d_gene: TRBD1; v_gene: TRBV4-3; abundance: -; j_gene: TRBJ2-1; CDR3aa: CASSHGTGVGEQFF; CDR3nt: TGCGCCAGCAGCCACGGGACAGGGGTAGGTGAGCAGTTCTTC
d_gene: -; v_gene: TRBV7-3; abundance: -; j_gene: TRBJ2-3; CDR3aa: CASSLIGGQITDTQYF; CDR3nt: TGTGCCAGCAGCTTAATCGGGGGACAGATCACAGATACGCAGTATTTT
d_gene: TRBD2; v_gene: TRBV7-9; abundance: -; j_gene: TRBJ2-3; CDR3aa: CASSFFTGTSEPDTQYF; CDR3nt: TGTGCCAGCAGCTTCTTCACCGGGACTAGCGAACCAGATACGCAGTATTTT
d_gene: -; v_gene: TRBV20-1; abundance: -; j_gene: TRBJ2-7; CDR3aa: CGAARDGAYEQYF; CDR3nt: TGCGGTGCCGCTCGAGACGGTGCCTACGAGCAGTACTTC
d_gene: TRBD2; v_gene: TRBV29-1; abundance: -; j_gene: TRBJ2-7; CDR3aa: CSAGTSADNEQYF; CDR3nt: TGCAGCGCCGGGACTAGCGCCGACAATGAGCAGTACTTC
d_gene: -; v_gene: TRBV11-2; abundance: many; j_gene: TRBJ2-7; CDR3aa: CASGPSRVEQYF; CDR3nt: TGTGCCAGCGGCCCCAGTAGAGTCGAGCAGTACTTC
d_gene: -; v_gene: TRBV20-1; abundance: few; j_gene: TRBJ2-5; CDR3aa: CSARIGQRQTQYF; CDR3nt: TGCAGTGCTAGGATTGGACAGAGGCAGACCCAGTACTTC